The 3 T cell receptor beta chains reported below all come from one sample, sequenced in a study of cytomegalovirus exposure and HLA in healthy donors. In the PCR, 60 Vbeta and 13 Jbeta primers were used. TCRdb keeps only in-frame clones here, not all; method: immunoSEQ multiplex PCR. The sample shows about 130,000 clones, approximately 80% of them seen only once. The material sequenced was PBMCs. These receptor sequences come from a man between 40 and 49 years old in good health and CMV-seronegative.

The chain joins TRBV29-1 to TRBJ2-7; D is ambiguous. V lost 4 bases to trimming and J lost 2 bases, with 15 bases between them. Germline V gene data show CDR1 as SQVTM and CDR2 as ANQGSEA. The CDR3 has 14 amino acids. CDR3 bases: TGCAGCGTTGGGGTTCACGACAAGACCTACGAGCAGTACTTC. Protein product: CSVGVHDKTYEQYF.

The rearrangement links TRBV6-6 to TRBJ2-5, with D possibly being TRBD2 (6 bases). In germline, CDR1 is MNHNY, CDR2 SVGAGI (reference sequence). V lost 11 bases and J lost 0, with 7 bases in between. The CDR3 consists of 11 residues. DNA of the CDR3: TGTGCCTCGGGGGACCAAGAGACCCAGTACTTC. Encoded protein: CASGDQETQYF.

The chain carries TRBV6-5 and TRBJ1-4; D is ambiguous. V was pared by 8 bases and J by 5 bases, with 9 bases between. CDR3 length: 12 residues. In germline, CDR1 is MNHEY, CDR2 SVGAGI. In nucleotides, the CDR3 is TGTGCCAGCCGACGCGGGAATGAAAAACTGTTTTTT. Translation gives CASRRGNEKLFF.